This is a list of T cell receptor beta chains from one sample in a study of blood T cells in healthy people across ages. Each CDR3 protein is one row after TCRdb ran MiXCR on the 5' RACE reads. The sample carries 600,000 to 650,000 distinct CDR3 sequences, 45% to 65% recorded once. The sample comprised blood. The receptors originated from a man aged 55 to 69 in good health. Both conserved end residues are part of each CDR3. D genes are given only for firm matches. Clone size is not always given. Where it is, it says once, few, many or a class for expanded clones.

clone_size d_call j_call v_call cdr3_nt cdr3_aa
- - TRBJ2-1 TRBV6-2/TRBV6-3 TGTGCCAGCAGCCGATCTAGGGCACACACTGAGCAGTTCTTC CASSRSRAHTEQFF
- TRBD2 TRBJ2-5 TRBV9 TGTGCCAGCAGCGTAGCTCTAGCGGGGACCCAGTACTTC CASSVALAGTQYF
- TRBD1 TRBJ1-4 TRBV20-1 TGCAGTGCTGGCCAGGGGGCAGGCGTCGGTAGTGAAAAACTGTTTTTT CSAGQGAGVGSEKLFF
- - TRBJ2-6 TRBV20-1 TGCAGTGCTAGAGACCCAGCTGGGGCCAACGTCCTGACTTTC CSARDPAGANVLTF
- TRBD1 TRBJ1-2 TRBV6-1 TGTGCCAGCAGTGAAGCCTTACCCGGGACAGCCCTTCCCTATGGCTACACCTTC CASSEALPGTALPYGYTF
- - TRBJ2-7 TRBV2 TGTGCCAGCAGCCTAACGACGGGCTACACCTACGAGCAGTACTTC CASSLTTGYTYEQYF
once - TRBJ1-6 TRBV18 TGTGCCAGCTCACCTGAGGGCATCTCACCCCTCCACTTT CASSPEGISPLHF
- - TRBJ2-7 TRBV20-1 TGCAGTGCCGGACCTAGCTCCTACGAGCAGTACTTC CSAGPSSYEQYF
- - TRBJ2-7 TRBV2 TGTGCCGGGGCAGTAATGGCCCTTGGGGAGCAGTACTTC CAGAVMALGEQYF
- TRBD2 TRBJ2-5 TRBV28 TGTGCCACCAAACCCGAAAGCGGGGTCGAGACCCAGTACTTC CATKPESGVETQYF
- - TRBJ1-1 TRBV10-1 TGCGCCAGCAGTGAGGCGGAGAGGACTGAAGCTTTCTTT CASSEAERTEAFF
- - TRBJ2-1 TRBV6-5 TGTGCCAGCAGCCCTAGCCAGGGGTCGGTAGAGAATGAGCAGTTCTTC CASSPSQGSVENEQFF
- - TRBJ1-1 TRBV6-2/TRBV6-3 TGTGCCAGCAGTTACCGCGGGGGGATGACTGAAGCTTTCTTT CASSYRGGMTEAFF
few TRBD1 TRBJ2-7 TRBV6-5 TGTGCCAGCAGTTCCACAGGGGGCGGGAACGAGCAGTACTTC CASSSTGGGNEQYF
- - TRBJ2-7 TRBV4-2 TGTGCCAGCAGCCAAGAAAGCCAGGGGGGCTTCTACGAGCAGTACTTC CASSQESQGGFYEQYF
- - TRBJ1-1 TRBV7-2 TGTGCCAGCAGCTTAGGGCTCCGGACAGCCGCGGAAGCTTTCTTT CASSLGLRTAAEAFF
- TRBD1 TRBJ2-1 TRBV6-1 TGTGCCAGCAGCTCGGACAGGTGGGGTTACAATGAGCAGTTCTTC CASSSDRWGYNEQFF